Sequencing of this T cell receptor (beta chain) was carried out in a study of blood T cell repertoires in COVID-19. The germline CDR1 and CDR2 sequences are LGHDT and YNNKEL (reference sequence). The CDR3 has 19 residues. About this clone itself: The junction departs from germline at one end; a sequencing error may be responsible.

In the original workflow: Using reference gene primer amplification, nucleated cell counts were estimated. Method: immunoSEQ multiplex PCR; TCRdb's copy keeps in-frame clones and lacks some. Clonal size and the V and J genes are those of that table, whereas D and trimming came from the DNA. The profile shows fewer than 250,000 clones, around nine tenths of them singletons. What was sequenced was peripheral blood. This receptor was identified in a woman aged 55 to 70 who had recovered from COVID-19. The rearrangement uses TRBV3-1 (or the pseudogene TRBV3-2) and TRBJ1-6; 10 bases line up with TRBD1. CDR3 nucleotide sequence: TGTGCCAGCACCCAAGGGGACAGGGGAATTGGTCCTAAGGATTCACCCCTCCACTTT. Protein product: CASTQGDRGIGPKDSPLHF.